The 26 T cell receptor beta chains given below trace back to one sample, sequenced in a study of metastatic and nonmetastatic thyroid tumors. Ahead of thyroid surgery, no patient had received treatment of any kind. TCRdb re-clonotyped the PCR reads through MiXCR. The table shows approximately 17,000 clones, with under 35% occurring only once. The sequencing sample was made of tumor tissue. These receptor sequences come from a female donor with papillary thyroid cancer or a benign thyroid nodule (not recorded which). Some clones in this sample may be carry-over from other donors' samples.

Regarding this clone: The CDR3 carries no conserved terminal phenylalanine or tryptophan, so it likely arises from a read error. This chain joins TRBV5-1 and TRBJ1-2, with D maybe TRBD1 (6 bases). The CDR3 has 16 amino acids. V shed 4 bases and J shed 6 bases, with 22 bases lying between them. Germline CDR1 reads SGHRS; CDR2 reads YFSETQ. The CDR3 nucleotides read TGCGCCAGCAGCCCGGACGTCCAGGGGTCTTTGAATGGCTACACCCTC. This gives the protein CASSPDVQGSLNGYTL.

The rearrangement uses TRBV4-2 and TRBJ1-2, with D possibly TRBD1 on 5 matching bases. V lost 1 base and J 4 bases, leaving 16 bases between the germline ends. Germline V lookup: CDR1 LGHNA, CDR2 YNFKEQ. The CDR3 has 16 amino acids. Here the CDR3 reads CASSQGHGEGSYGYTF. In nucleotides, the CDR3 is TGTGCCAGCAGCCAAGGCCACGGCGAGGGGAGCTATGGCTACACCTTC.

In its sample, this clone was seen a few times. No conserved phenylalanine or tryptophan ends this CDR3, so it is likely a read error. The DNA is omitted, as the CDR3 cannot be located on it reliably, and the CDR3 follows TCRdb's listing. CDR3 protein: CASSYSYDLNYGYNL. The chain employs TRBV6-6 and TRBJ1-2. The germline CDR1 and CDR2 sequences are MNHNY and SVGAGI (reference sequence). The CDR3 is 15 residues long, counting both termini.

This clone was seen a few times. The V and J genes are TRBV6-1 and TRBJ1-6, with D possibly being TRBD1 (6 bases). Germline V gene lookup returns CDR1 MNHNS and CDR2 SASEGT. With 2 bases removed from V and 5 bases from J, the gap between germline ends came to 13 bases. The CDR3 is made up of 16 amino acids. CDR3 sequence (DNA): TGTGCCAGCAGTGAATTACAGGGACGGGATAATTCACCCCTCCACTTT. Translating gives CASSELQGRDNSPLHF.

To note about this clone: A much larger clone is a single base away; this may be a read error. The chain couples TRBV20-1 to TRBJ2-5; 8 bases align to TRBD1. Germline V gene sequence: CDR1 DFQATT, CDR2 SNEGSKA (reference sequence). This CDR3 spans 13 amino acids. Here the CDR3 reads CSARPHRGETKYF. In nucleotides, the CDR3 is TGCAGTGCTAGGCCGCACAGGGGGGAGACCAAGTACTTC.

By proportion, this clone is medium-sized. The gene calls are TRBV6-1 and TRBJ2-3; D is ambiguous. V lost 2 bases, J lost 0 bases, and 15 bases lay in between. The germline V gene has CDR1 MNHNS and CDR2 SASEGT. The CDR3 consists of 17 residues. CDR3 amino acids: CASSETSQAPSTDTQYF. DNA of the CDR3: TGTGCCAGCAGTGAAACCTCTCAGGCCCCTAGCACAGATACGCAGTATTTT.

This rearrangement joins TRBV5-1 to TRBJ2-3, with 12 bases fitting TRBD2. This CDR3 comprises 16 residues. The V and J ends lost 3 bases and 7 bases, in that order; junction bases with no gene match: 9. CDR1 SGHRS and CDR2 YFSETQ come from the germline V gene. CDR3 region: CASSSVTSGSWYTQYF. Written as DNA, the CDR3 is TGCGCCAGCAGCTCGGTGACTAGCGGGAGTTGGTATACGCAGTATTTT.

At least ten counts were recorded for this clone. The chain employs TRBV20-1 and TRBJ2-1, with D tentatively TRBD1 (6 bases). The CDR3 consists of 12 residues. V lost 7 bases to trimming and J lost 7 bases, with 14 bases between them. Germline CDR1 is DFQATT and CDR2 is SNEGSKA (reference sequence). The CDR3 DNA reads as TGCAGTGGGGGGCTGATAAATAATGAGCAGTTCTTC. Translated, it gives CSGGLINNEQFF.

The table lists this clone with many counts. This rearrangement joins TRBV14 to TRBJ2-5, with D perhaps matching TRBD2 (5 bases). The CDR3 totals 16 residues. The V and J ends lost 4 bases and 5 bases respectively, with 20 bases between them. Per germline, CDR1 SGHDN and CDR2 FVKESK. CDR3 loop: CASSPPALPEEETQYF. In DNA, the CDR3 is TGTGCCAGCAGCCCTCCTGCCCTCCCGGAGGAGGAGACCCAGTACTTC.

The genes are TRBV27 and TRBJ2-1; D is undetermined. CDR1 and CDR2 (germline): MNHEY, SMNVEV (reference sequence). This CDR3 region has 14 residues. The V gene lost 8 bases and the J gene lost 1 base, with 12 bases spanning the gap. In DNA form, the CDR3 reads TGTGCCAGCGGCCCCCATGGGTCCTACAATGAGCAGTTCTTC. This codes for CASGPHGSYNEQFF.

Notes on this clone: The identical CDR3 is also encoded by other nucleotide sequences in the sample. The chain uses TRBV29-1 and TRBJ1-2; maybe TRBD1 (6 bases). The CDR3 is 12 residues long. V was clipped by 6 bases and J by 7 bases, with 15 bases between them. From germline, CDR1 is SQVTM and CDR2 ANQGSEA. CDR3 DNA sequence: TGCAGCGTCCCAAGGGGGAGAGGTGGCTACACCTTC. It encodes CSVPRGRGGYTF.

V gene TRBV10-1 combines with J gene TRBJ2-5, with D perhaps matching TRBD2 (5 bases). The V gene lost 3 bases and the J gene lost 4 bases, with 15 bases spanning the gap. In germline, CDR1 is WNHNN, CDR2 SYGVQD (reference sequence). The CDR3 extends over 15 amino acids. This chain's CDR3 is CASSERGTSGETQYF. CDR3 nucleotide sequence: TGCGCCAGCAGTGAACGGGGTACCTCGGGAGAGACCCAGTACTTC.

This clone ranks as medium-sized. DNA of the CDR3: TGTGCCAGCAGACAGGGGCACACAGATACGCAGTATTTT. It yields the protein CASRQGHTDTQYF. V gene TRBV6-1 combines with J gene TRBJ2-3, with 7 bases fitting TRBD1. The junction had 2 bases not matched to a gene; V was cut back by 6 bases and J by 2 bases. This CDR3 spans 13 amino acids. Germline CDR1 reads MNHNS; CDR2 reads SASEGT.

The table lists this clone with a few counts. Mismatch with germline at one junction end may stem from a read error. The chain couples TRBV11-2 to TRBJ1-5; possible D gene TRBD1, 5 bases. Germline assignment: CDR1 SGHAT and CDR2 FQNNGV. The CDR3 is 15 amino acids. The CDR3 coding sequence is TGTGCCAACAGCTTAGTAGGGACCAACGATCAGCCCCAGCATTTT. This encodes CANSLVGTNDQPQHF.

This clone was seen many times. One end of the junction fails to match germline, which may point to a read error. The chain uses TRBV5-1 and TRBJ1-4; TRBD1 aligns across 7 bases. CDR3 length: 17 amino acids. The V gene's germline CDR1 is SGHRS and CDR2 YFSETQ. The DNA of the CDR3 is TGCGCCAGCAGCTTGGAACCAGGGGGTGGAACTAATGGAAAACTGTTTTTT. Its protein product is CASSLEPGGGTNGKLFF.

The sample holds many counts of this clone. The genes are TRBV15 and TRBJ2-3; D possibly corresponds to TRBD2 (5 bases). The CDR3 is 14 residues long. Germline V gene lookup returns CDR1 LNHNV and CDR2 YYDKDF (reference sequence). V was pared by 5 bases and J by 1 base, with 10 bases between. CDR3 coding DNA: TGTGCCACCAGCGAGGGCCAAGGCACAGATACGCAGTATTTT. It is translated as CATSEGQGTDTQYF.

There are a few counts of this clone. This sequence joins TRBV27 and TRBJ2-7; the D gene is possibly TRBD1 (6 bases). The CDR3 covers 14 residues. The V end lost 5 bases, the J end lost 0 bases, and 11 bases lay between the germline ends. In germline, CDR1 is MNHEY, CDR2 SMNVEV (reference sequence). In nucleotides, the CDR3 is TGTGCCAGCAGTCGCACAGGGACCTCCTACGAGCAGTACTTC. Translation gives CASSRTGTSYEQYF.

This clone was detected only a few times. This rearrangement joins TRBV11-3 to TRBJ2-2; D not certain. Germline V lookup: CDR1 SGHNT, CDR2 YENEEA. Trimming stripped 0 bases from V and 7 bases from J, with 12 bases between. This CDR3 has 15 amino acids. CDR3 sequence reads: CASSLEGWTVGELFF. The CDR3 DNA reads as TGTGCCAGCAGCTTAGAGGGCTGGACGGTCGGGGAGCTGTTTTTT.

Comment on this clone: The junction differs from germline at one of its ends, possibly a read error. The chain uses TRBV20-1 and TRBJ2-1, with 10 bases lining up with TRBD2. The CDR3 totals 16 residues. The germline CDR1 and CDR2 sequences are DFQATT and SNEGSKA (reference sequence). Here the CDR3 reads CSSTGTSVSWDNERFF. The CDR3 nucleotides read TGCAGTTCCACCGGGACTAGCGTGAGTTGGGACAATGAGCGGTTCTTC.

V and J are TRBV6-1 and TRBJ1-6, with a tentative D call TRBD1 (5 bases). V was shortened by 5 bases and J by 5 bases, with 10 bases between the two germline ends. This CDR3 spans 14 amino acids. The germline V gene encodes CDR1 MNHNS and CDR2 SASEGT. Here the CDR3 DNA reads TGTGCCAGCAGTCCCCCGGGGGATAATTCACCCCTCCACTTT. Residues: CASSPPGDNSPLHF.

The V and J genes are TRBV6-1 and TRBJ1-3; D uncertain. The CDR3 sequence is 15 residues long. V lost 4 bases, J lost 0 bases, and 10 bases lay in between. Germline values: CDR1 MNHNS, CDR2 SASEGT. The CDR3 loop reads CASSGYGPSGNTIYF. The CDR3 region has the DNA TGTGCCAGCAGTGGTTATGGGCCCTCTGGAAACACCATATATTTT.

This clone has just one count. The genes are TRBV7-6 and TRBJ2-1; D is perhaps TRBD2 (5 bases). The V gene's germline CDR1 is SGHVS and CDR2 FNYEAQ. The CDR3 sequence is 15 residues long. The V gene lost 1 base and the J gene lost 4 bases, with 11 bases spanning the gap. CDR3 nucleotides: TGTGCCAGCAGCTTAGGCCTAGCTTGGTACAATGAGCAGTTCTTC. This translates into CASSLGLAWYNEQFF.

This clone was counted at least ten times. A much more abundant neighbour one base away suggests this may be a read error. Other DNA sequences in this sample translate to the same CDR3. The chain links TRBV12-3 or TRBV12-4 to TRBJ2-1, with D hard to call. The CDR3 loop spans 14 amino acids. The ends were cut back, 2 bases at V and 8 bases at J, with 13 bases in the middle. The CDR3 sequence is CASSLNGQVHEQFF. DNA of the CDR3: TGTGCCAGCAGTTTAAACGGGCAGGTCCATGAGCAGTTCTTC.

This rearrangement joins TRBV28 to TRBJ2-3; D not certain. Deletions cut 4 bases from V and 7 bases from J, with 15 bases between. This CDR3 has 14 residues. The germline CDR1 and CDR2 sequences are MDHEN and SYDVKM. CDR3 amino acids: CASSSADHQYTQYF. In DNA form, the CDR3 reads TGTGCCAGCAGTTCCGCCGACCATCAGTATACGCAGTATTTT. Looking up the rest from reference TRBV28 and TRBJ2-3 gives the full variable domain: DVKVTQSSRYLVKRTGEKVFLECVQDMDHENMFWYRQDPGLGLRLIYFSYDVKMKEKGDIPEGYSVSREKKERFSLILESASTNQTSMYLCASSSADHQYTQYFGPGTRLTVL.

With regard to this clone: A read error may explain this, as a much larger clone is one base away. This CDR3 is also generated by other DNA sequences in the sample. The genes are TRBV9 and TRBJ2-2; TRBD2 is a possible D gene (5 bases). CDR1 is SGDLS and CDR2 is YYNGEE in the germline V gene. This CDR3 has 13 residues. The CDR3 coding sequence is TGTGCCAGCAGCGTAGATTTGACCGGGGAGCTGTTCTTT. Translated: CASSVDLTGELFF.

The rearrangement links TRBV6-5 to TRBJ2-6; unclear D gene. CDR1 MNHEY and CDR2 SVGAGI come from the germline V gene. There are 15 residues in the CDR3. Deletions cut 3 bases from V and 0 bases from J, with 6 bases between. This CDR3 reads CASSYSTSGANVLTF. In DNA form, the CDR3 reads TGTGCCAGCAGTTATTCTACCTCTGGGGCCAACGTCCTGACTTTC.